This TCR beta chain stems from a study of beta chain features in type 1 diabetes. For the study at large: Investigators examined 107,917,701 sorted cells across all samples. Study-wide results and caveats: A moderate, significant TCRB CDR3 shortening appeared in type 1 diabetes across four CD4+ subsets. Patients' naive, central memory and Treg TCRB repertoires seemed closer to one another than those of healthy donors.

Germline V gene data show CDR1 as SQVTM and CDR2 as ANQGSEA. Trimming left V 6 bases short and J 0 bases short, with 11 bases between. This CDR3 is 14 amino acids long. The entirety of the isolated RNA underwent reverse transcription, so expressed TCRB transcripts were sequenced. Some clones are missing from TCRdb's copy, which holds only in-frame ones; the method was immunoSEQ multiplex PCR. This table has about 290,000 clones, roughly 8% appearing once. For this clone: What it binds is not known.

The specimen sequenced was central memory CD4+ T cells from blood. The chain has TRBV29-1 and TRBJ1-4, with D perhaps matching TRBD1 (6 bases). The origin of this receptor is a woman aged 18-35 years in good health. The CDR3 here is CSVTQGATNEKLFF. Here the CDR3 DNA reads TGCAGCGTCACACAGGGTGCAACTAATGAAAAACTGTTTTTT. The full variable domain, in which reference TRBV29-1 and TRBJ1-4 provide the parts outside the CDR3, is SAVISQKPSRDICQRGTSLTIQCQVDSQVTMMFWYRQQPGQSLTLIATANQGSEATYESGFVIDKFPISRPNLTFSTLTVSNMSPEDSSIYLCSVTQGATNEKLFFGSGTQLSVL.